This T cell receptor beta chain is from a study of CD8 T cells in ankylosing spondylitis. Study-wide points: Certain motif variants had earlier appeared in reactive arthritis synovial fluid and blood. Made up of about eight highly homologous variants, a TCR beta motif appeared characteristic of ankylosing spondylitis blood.

This CDR3 is 19 amino acids long. After removal of 6 bases from V and 0 bases from J, the junction contained 14 bases not matched to a gene. Germline assignment: CDR1 MNHEY and CDR2 SMNVEV (reference sequence). In regard to this clonotype: Its antigen is currently unknown.

Making the TCR beta libraries involved quantitative 5'-RACE with molecular barcodes. One entry per CDR3 protein results from TCRdb running MiXCR on the 5' RACE reads. The sample has about 170,000 distinct CDR3 sequences; approximately 20% are singletons. V and J are TRBV27 and TRBJ2-7; 13 positions agree with TRBD2. The sample taken for sequencing was blood, either unsorted or a sorted T cell fraction (not recorded which). This receptor was taken from a male donor with ankylosing spondylitis or in good health (not recorded which). This chain's CDR3 is CASSHPVPGLAGPSYEQYF. In DNA form, the CDR3 reads TGTGCCAGCAGCCATCCCGTCCCGGGACTAGCGGGACCCTCCTACGAGCAGTACTTC.